This T cell receptor beta chain is from a study of cytomegalovirus exposure and HLA in healthy donors. Study as a whole: Earlier findings included roughly 120 million unique TCR beta sequences obtained from 150 million to 200 million T cells.

The CDR3 has 17 residues. Trimming at V came to 2 bases and at J to 0 bases, leaving 3 bases not matched to a gene. The V gene's germline CDR1 is SGDLS and CDR2 YYNGEE. Study observations and caveats: According to the study, approximately 150 TCR beta chains were cytomegalovirus-associated. For most TCR beta V segments, an earlier analysis put the productive rate at about 87% or about 30% of the time.

Researchers ran the PCR with 60 Vbeta and 13 Jbeta primers. Here immunoSEQ multiplex PCR was the method, and the copy in TCRdb shows in-frame clones only, minus some. In the table there are about 120,000 clones, around a tenth of which are singletons. Turning to this clone: No antigen is known for it.

The genes are TRBV9 and TRBJ2-6, with TRBD2 identical over 9 bases. The sample was PBMCs. This receptor was taken from a man between 25 and 39 years old in good health and CMV-seronegative. The DNA of the CDR3 is TGTGCCAGCAGCGTTAGCGGGAGTGGCTCTGGGGCCAACGTCCTGACTTTC. It specifies CASSVSGSGSGANVLTF.